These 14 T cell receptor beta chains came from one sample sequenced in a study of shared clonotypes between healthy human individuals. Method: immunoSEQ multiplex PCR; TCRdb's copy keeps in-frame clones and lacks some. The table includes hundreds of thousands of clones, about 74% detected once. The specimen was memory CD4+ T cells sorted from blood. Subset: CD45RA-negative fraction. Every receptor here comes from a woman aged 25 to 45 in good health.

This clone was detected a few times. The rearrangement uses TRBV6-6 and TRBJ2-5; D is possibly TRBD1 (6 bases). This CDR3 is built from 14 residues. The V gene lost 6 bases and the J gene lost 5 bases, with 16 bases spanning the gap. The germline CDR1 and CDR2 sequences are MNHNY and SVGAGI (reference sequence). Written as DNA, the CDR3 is TGTGCCAGCAGCCCCCGGACAGTGCTGGAGACCCAGTACTTC. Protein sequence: CASSPRTVLETQYF.

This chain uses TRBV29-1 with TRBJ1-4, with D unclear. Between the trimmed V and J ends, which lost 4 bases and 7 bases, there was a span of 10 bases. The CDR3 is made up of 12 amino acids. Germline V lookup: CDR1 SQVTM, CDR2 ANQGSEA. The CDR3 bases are TGCAGCGTTGCGCTTCATGGTGAAAAACTGTTTTTT. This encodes CSVALHGEKLFF.

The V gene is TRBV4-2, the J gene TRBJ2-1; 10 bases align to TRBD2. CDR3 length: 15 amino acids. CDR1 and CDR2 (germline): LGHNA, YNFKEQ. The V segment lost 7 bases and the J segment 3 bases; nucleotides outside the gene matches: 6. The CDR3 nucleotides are TGTGCCAGCACCGTCATAGCGGGAGGCTACAATGAGCAGTTCTTC. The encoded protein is CASTVIAGGYNEQFF.

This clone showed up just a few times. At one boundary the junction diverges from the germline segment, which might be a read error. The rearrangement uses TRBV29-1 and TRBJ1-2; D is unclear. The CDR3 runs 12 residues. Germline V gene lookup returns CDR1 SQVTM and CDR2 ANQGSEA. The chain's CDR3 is CSVQEGSYGYTF. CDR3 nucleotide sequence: TGCAGCGTTCAAGAGGGATCCTATGGCTACACCTTC.

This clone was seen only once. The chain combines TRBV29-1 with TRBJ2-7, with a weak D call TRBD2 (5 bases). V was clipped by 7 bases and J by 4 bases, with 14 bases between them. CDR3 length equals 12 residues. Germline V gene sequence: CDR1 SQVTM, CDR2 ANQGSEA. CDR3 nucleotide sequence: TGCAGCGGGATGAGAGGGCCGTACGAGCAGTACTTC. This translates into CSGMRGPYEQYF.

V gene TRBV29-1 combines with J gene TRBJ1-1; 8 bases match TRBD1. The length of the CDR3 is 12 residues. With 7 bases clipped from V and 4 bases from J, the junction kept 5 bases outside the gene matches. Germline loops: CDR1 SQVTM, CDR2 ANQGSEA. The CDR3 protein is CSERGTGTEAFF. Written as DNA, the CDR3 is TGCAGCGAGAGGGGGACAGGCACTGAAGCTTTCTTT.

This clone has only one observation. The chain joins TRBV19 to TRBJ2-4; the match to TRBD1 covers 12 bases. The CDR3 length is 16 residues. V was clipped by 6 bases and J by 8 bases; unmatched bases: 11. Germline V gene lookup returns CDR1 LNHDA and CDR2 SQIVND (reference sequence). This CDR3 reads CASRRGGTGGSDIQYF. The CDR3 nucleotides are TGTGCCAGTAGAAGAGGTGGGACAGGGGGCAGCGACATTCAGTACTTC.

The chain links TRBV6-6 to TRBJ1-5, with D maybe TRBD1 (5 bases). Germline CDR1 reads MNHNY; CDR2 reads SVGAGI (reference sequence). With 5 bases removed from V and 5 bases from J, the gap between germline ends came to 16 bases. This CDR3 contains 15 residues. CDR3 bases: TGTGCCAGCAGTCCGGGACCATCGTCGTATCAGCCCCAGCATTTT. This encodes CASSPGPSSYQPQHF.

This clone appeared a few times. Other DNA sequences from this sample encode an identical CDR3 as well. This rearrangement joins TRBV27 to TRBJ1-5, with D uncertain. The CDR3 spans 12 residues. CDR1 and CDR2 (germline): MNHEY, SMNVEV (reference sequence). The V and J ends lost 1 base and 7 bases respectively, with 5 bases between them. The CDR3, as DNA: TGTGCCAGCAGTTTATTTGGGCAGCCCCAGCATTTT. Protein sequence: CASSLFGQPQHF.

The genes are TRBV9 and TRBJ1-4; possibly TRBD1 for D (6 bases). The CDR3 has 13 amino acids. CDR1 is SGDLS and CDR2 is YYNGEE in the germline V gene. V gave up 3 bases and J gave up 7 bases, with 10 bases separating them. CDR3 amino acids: CASSAQGSEKLFF. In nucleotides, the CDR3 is TGTGCCAGCAGCGCACAGGGTTCTGAAAAACTGTTTTTT.

CDR3 amino acids: CATSRAPGATNEKLFF. In DNA form, the CDR3 reads TGTGCCACCAGCAGAGCACCCGGAGCAACTAATGAAAAACTGTTTTTT. The chain joins TRBV15 to TRBJ1-4; D gene uncertain. V lost 1 base to trimming and J lost 0 bases, with 9 bases between them. The CDR3 contains 16 residues. From germline, CDR1 is LNHNV and CDR2 YYDKDF (reference sequence).

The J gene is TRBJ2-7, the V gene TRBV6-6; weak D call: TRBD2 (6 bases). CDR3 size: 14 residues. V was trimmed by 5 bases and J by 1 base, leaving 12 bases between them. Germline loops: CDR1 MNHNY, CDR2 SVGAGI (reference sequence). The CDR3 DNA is TGTGCCAGCAGTCCGACTAGTGTTTCCTACGAGCAGTACTTC. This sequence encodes CASSPTSVSYEQYF.

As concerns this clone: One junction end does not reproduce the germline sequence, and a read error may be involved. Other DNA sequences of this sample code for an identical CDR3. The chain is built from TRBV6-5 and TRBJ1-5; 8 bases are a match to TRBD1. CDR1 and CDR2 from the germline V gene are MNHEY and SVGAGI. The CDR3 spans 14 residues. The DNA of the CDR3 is TGTGCCAGCAGTTCCGGACAGGGCAACCAGCCCCAGCATTTT. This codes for CASSSGQGNQPQHF.

The CDR3 nucleotides read TGTGCCAGCAGTTATGGGCAGGGTGGGAACTATGGCTACACCTTC. It encodes CASSYGQGGNYGYTF. The chain joins TRBV28 to TRBJ1-2, with D possibly being TRBD1 (5 bases). Germline CDR1 reads MDHEN; CDR2 reads SYDVKM. The ends were cut back, 4 bases at V and 2 bases at J, with 14 bases in the middle. This CDR3 has 15 residues.